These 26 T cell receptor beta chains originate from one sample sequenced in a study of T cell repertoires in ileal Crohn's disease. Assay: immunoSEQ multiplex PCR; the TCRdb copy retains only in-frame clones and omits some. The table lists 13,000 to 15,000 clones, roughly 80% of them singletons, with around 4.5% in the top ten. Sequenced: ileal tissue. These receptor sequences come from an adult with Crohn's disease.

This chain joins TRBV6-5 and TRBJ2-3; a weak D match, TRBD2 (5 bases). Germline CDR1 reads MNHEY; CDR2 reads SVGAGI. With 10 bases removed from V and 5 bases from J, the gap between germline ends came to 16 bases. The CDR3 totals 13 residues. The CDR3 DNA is TGTGCCATTTCCCGGGATCGTGGAGATACGCAGTATTTT. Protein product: CAISRDRGDTQYF.

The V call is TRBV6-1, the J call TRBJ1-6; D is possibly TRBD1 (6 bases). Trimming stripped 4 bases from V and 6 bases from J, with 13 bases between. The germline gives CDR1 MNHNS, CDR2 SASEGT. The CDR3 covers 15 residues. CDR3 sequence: CASSVGGHLNSPLHF. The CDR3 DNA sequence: TGTGCCAGCAGTGTAGGGGGACACCTTAATTCACCCCTCCACTTT.

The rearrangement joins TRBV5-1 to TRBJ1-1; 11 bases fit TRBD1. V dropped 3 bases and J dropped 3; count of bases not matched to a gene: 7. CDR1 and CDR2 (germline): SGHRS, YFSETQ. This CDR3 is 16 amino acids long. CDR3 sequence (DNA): TGCGCCAGCAGCTCGAGGCCGGGACAGGGGGACACTGAAGCTTTCTTT. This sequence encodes CASSSRPGQGDTEAFF.

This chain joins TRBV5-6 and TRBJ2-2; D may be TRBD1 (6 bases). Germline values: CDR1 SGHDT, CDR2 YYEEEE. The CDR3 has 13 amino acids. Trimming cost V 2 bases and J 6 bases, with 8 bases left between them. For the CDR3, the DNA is TGTGCCAGCAGCTTACACAGGGCCGGGGAGCTGTTTTTT. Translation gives CASSLHRAGELFF.

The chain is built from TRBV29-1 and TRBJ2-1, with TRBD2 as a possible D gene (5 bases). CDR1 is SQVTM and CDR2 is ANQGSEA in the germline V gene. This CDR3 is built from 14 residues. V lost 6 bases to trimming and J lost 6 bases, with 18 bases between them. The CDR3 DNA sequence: TGCAGCGTCCTGACGGCGGGCCGACGCAATGAGCAGTTCTTC. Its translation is CSVLTAGRRNEQFF.

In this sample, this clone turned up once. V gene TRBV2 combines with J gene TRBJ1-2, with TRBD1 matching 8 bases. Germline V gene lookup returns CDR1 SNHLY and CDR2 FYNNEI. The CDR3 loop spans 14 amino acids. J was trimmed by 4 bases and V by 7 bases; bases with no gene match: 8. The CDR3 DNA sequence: TGTGCCAGCACCATAGGACAGGGAATCTATGGCTACACCTTC. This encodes CASTIGQGIYGYTF.

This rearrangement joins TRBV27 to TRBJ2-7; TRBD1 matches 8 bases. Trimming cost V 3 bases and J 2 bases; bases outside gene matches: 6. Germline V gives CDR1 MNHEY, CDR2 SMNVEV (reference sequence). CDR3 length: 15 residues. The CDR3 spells CASSLIGQGPYEQYF. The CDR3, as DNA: TGTGCCAGCAGTTTGATCGGACAGGGCCCCTACGAGCAGTACTTC.

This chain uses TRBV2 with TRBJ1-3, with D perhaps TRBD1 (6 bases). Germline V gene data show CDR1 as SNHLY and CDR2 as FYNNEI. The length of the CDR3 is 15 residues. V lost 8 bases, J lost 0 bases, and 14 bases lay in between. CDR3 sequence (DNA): TGTGCCAGCCGATTATCGACAGGCTCTGGAAACACCATATATTTT. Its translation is CASRLSTGSGNTIYF. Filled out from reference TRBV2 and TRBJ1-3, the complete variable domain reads EPEVTQTPSHQVTQMGQEVILRCVPISNHLYFYWYRQILGQKVEFLVSFYNNEISEKSEIFDDQFSVERPDGSNFTLKIRSTKLEDSAMYFCASRLSTGSGNTIYFGEGSWLTVV.

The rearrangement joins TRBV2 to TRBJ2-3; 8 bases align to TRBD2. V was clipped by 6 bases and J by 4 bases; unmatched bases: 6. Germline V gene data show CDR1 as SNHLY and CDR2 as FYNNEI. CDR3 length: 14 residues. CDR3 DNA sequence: TGTGCCAGCAGGCTCGGGGGGGGCGCAGATACGCAGTATTTT. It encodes CASRLGGGADTQYF.

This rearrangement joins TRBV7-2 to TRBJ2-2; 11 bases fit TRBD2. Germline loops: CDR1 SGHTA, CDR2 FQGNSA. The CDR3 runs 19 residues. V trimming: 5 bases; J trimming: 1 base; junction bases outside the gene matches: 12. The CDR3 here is CASSQKHIAGGRNTGELFF. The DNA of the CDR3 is TGTGCCAGCAGCCAAAAACACATAGCGGGGGGGAGGAACACCGGGGAGCTGTTTTTT.

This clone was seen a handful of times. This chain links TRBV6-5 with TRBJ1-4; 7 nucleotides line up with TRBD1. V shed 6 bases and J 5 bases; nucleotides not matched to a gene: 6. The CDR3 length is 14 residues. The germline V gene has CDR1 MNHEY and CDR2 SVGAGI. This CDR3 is CASRRQGRNEKLFF. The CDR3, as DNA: TGTGCCAGCAGAAGACAGGGACGGAATGAAAAACTGTTTTTT.

CDR3 DNA: TGTGCCAGCAGCTTGCGGGGGGCGCGAGAGACCCAGTACTTC. Translation gives CASSLRGARETQYF. The rearrangement uses TRBV5-4 and TRBJ2-5, with D perhaps TRBD2 (7 bases). V lost 1 base to trimming and J lost 4 bases, with 11 bases between them. Germline V gives CDR1 SGHNT, CDR2 YYREEE (reference sequence). This CDR3 is built from 14 residues.

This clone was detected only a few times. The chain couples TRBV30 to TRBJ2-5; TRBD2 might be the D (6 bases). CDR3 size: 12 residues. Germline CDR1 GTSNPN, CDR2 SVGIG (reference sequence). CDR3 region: CARGAGPKTQYF. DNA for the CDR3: TGTGCTCGTGGGGCGGGACCAAAGACCCAGTACTTC.

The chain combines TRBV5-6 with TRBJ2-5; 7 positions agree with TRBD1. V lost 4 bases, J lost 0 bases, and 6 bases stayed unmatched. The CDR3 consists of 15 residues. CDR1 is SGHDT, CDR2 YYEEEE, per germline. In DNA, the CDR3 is TGTGCCAGCAGCCCGGGACAGACGTACCAAGAGACCCAGTACTTC. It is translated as CASSPGQTYQETQYF.

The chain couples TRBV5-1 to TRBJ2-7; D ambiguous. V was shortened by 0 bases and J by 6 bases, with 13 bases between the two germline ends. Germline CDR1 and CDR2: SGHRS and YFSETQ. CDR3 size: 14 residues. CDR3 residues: CASSLALVSGEQYF. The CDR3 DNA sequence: TGCGCCAGCAGCTTGGCTCTGGTTTCAGGCGAGCAGTACTTC.

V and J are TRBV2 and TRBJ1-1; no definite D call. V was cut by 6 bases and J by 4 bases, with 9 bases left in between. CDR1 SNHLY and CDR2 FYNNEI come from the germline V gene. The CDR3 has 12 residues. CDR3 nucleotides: TGTGCCAGCAGCAGGCTTGGCACTGAAGCTTTCTTT. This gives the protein CASSRLGTEAFF. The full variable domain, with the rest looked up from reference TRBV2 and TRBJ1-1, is EPEVTQTPSHQVTQMGQEVILRCVPISNHLYFYWYRQILGQKVEFLVSFYNNEISEKSEIFDDQFSVERPDGSNFTLKIRSTKLEDSAMYFCASSRLGTEAFFGQGTRLTVV.

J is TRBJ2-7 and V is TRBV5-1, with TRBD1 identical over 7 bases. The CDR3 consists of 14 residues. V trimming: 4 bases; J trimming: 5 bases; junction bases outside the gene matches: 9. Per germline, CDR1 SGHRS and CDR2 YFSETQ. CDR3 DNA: TGCGCCAGCAGCAACCGCCTACAGGGGAACGAGCAGTACTTC. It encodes CASSNRLQGNEQYF.

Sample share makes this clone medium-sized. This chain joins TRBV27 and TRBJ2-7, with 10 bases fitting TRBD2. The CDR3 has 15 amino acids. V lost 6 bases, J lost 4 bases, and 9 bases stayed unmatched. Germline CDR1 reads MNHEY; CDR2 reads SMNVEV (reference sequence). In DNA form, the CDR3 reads TGTGCCAGCAGCCGAAGCCCTAGCGGGGGTTACGAGCAGTACTTC. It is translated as CASSRSPSGGYEQYF.

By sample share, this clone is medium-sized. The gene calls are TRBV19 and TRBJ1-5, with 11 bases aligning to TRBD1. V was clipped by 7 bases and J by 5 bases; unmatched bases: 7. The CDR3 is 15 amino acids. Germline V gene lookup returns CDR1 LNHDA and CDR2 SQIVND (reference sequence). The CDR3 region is CASTSAGQGDQPQHF. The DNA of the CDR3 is TGTGCCAGTACCAGCGCGGGACAGGGGGATCAGCCCCAGCATTTT. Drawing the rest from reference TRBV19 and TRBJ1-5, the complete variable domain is DGGITQSPKYLFRKEGQNVTLSCEQNLNHDAMYWYRQDPGQGLRLIYYSQIVNDFQKGDIAEGYSVSREKKESFPLTVTSAQKNPTAFYLCASTSAGQGDQPQHFGDGTRLSIL.

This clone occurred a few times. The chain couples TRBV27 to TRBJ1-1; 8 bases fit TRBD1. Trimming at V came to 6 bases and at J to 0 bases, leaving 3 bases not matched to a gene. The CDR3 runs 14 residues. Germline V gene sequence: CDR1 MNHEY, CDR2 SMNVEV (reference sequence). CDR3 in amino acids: CASRRQGLNTEAFF. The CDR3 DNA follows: TGTGCCAGCAGGAGACAGGGGCTGAACACTGAAGCTTTCTTT.

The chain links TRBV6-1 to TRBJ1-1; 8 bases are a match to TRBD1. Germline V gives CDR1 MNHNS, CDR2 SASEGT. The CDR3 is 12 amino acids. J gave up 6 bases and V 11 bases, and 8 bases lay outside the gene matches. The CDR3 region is CAGSDRGAEAFF. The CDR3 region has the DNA TGTGCCGGATCAGACAGGGGAGCTGAAGCTTTCTTT.

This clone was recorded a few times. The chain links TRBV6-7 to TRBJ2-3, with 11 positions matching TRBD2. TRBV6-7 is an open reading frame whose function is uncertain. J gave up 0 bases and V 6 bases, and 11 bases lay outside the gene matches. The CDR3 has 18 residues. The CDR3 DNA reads TGTGCCAGCAGCCGACTAGCGGGGCGACGTGCTAGCACAGATACGCAGTATTTT. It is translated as CASSRLAGRRASTDTQYF.

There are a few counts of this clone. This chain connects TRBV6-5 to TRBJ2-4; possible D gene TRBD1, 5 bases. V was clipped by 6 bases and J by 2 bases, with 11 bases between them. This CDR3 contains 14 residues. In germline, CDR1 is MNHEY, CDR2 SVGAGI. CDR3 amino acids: CASRLTGSKNIQYF. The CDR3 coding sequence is TGTGCCAGCAGGCTCACAGGATCCAAAAACATTCAGTACTTC.

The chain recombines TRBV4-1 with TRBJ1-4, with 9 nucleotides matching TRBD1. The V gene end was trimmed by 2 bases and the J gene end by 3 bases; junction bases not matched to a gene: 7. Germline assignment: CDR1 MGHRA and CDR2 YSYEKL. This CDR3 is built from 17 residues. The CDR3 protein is CASSQRGQGRSNEKLFF. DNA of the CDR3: TGCGCCAGCAGCCAAAGGGGACAGGGACGTTCTAATGAAAAACTGTTTTTT.

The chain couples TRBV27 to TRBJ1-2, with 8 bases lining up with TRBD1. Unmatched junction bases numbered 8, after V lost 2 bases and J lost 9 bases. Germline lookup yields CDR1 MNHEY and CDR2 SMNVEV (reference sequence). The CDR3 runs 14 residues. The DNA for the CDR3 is TGTGCCAGCAGTTTAGTCCCGCAGGGGGCAAGCTACACCTTC. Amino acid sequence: CASSLVPQGASYTF.

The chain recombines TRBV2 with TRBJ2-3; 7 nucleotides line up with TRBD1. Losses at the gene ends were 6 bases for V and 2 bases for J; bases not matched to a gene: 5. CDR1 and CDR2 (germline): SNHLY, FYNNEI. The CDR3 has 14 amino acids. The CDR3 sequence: CASRATGHTDTQYF. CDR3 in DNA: TGTGCCAGCAGGGCGACAGGGCACACAGATACGCAGTATTTT.